A single sample gave rise to the 4 T cell receptor beta chains below, sequenced in a study of cytomegalovirus exposure and HLA in healthy donors. Primers included in the PCR were 60 Vbeta and 13 Jbeta primers. Sequencing used immunoSEQ multiplex PCR; TCRdb keeps in-frame clones, though not all of them. The profile covers about 190,000 clones, with around 82% appearing a single time and about 0.26% taken by the ten largest. The sample was PBMCs. The origin of the receptors is a boy aged 5-17 years in good health and CMV-seronegative.

The chain employs TRBV5-1 and TRBJ2-7, with 8 bases that match TRBD2. The CDR3 is made up of 13 amino acids. Trimming cost V 3 bases and J 4 bases; bases outside gene matches: 3. Germline-derived CDR1 and CDR2 are SGHRS and YFSETQ. The CDR3 loop is CASSSTSDYEQYF. The CDR3, as DNA: TGCGCCAGCAGCTCGACTAGCGATTACGAGCAGTACTTC. Combining the CDR3 with reference TRBV5-1 and TRBJ2-7 gives the whole variable domain KAGVTQTPRYLIKTRGQQVTLSCSPISGHRSVSWYQQTPGQGLQFLFEYFSETQRNKGNFPGRFSGRQFSNSRSEMNVSTLELGDSALYLCASSSTSDYEQYFGPGTRLTVT.

The rearrangement uses TRBV25-1 and TRBJ1-1; unclear D gene. The V gene's germline CDR1 is MGHDK and CDR2 SYGVNS. The CDR3 spans 13 residues. Trimming cost V 5 bases and J 5 bases, with 12 bases left between them. CDR3 protein: CASSLDPGTEAFF. The CDR3 DNA reads TGTGCCAGCAGTCTGGACCCGGGGACTGAAGCTTTCTTT.

A single count supports this clone. The rearrangement uses TRBV4-2 and TRBJ2-7, with 7 bases matching TRBD2. The V gene's germline CDR1 is LGHNA and CDR2 YNFKEQ. The trim removed 1 base at V and 3 bases at J, leaving 3 bases unmatched. The CDR3 sequence is 14 residues long. DNA of the CDR3: TGTGCCAGCAGCCAAGGTTCTAGCGGCTACGAGCAGTACTTC. Amino acid sequence: CASSQGSSGYEQYF.

About this clone itself: Other DNA sequences from this sample encode an identical CDR3 as well. V is TRBV19 and J is TRBJ2-5; TRBD2 might be the D (6 bases). The CDR3 consists of 13 residues. V lost 2 bases and J 4 bases, leaving 8 bases between the germline ends. From germline, CDR1 is LNHDA and CDR2 SQIVND (reference sequence). The DNA for the CDR3 is TGTGCCAGTAGTATACCCGGGGGAGAGACCCAGTACTTC. Translated, it gives CASSIPGGETQYF.